This paragraph reports one T cell receptor beta chain. The antigen remains undetermined. The sample belongs to a study of a mutant IDH1 vaccine in newly diagnosed glioma. Overall study: Initiation of the vaccine course occurred 4-6 weeks after radiotherapy alone, or alongside temozolomide cycles.

Findings and caveats of the study: Of all patients, 85% to 95% showed vaccine-induced immune responses.

Sample time point: week 23, last vaccination. Each dose of the vaccine consisted of 300 ug of mutant IDH1 20-mer peptide, with topical imiquimod. Each astrocytoma in the donors was new, WHO grade 3 or 4, IDH1-mutant and ATRX-lost. The V end was cut by 1 base, the J end by 4 bases, with 3 bases between. Germline V CDR1 and CDR2: ENHRY, SYGVKD. The CDR3 covers 12 residues. Profiled with immunoSEQ multiplex PCR; TCRdb holds only in-frame clones, not every one. This sample carries about 55,000 clones, 75% to 85% of them seen once, and the ten largest clones take roughly 6%. The specimen was PBMCs, collected from a glioma patient whose treatment included an IDH1 peptide vaccine. The clonotype originates from a middle-aged man with glioma. The chain has TRBV10-3 and TRBJ2-3; D is ambiguous. The CDR3 DNA reads as TGTGCCATCAGTGAGTGGGCAGATACGCAGTATTTT. As protein: CAISEWADTQYF.